The present T cell receptor (beta chain) was sequenced within a study of T cell responses to AZD1222 COVID-19 vaccine. Study-level results: Reportedly, close to half of spike-specific TCRs are directed against unmutated variant regions. Elevations in Spike-specific TCR breadth and depth followed administration of two AZD1222 doses.

As concerns this clone: Its antigen is not known.

Trimming took off 2 bases at V and 9 bases at J, with 5 bases between the two ends. CDR3 length equals 11 residues. Germline CDR1 is MNHEY and CDR2 is SVGEGT. Sequenced by immunoSEQ multiplex PCR; TCRdb stores in-frame clones only, minus some. The sample carries about 120,000 clones, around 89% recorded once. Here the sequenced sample was peripheral blood, taken on day 0 of AZD1222 vaccination. The clonotype comes from an adult in good health. The rearrangement uses TRBV6-2 or TRBV6-3 and TRBJ2-1; D may match TRBD1 or TRBD2 (5 bases each). CDR3 DNA: TGTGCCAGCAGTTACGGGGGTGAGCAGTTCTTC. The encoded protein is CASSYGGEQFF.